These 11 T cell receptor beta chains were sequenced from one sample in a study of cytomegalovirus exposure and HLA in healthy donors. Primers: 60 Vbeta forward and 13 Jbeta reverse. Produced via immunoSEQ multiplex PCR; TCRdb's table is partial and in-frame only. The repertoire consists of 150,000 to 200,000 clones, with more than 75% occurring once and the leading ten covering roughly 3.6%. The sequenced sample consisted of PBMCs. The receptors were gathered from a man aged 35-49 years in good health and CMV-seropositive.

This clone turned up a few times. The chain employs TRBV6-5 and TRBJ1-5; D perhaps matches TRBD1 (5 bases). Trimming removed 2 bases from V and 5 bases from J, with 10 bases in between. CDR3 size: 14 residues. CDR1 and CDR2 from the germline V gene are MNHEY and SVGAGI. CDR3 protein: CASSYRGRYQPQHF. The CDR3 DNA is TGTGCCAGCAGTTACAGGGGTCGATATCAGCCCCAGCATTTT.

Comment on this clone: Germline and junction disagree at one end, which may indicate a read error. This chain joins TRBV6-1 and TRBJ2-2, with D possibly matching TRBD2 (5 bases). The CDR3 totals 13 residues. Germline V gene sequence: CDR1 MNHNS, CDR2 SASEGT. DNA for the CDR3: TGTGCCAGCGTCGAAGGTAACACCGGGGAACTGTTTTTT. It is translated as CASVEGNTGELFF.

This clone showed up just a few times. The V and J genes are TRBV30 and TRBJ2-7, with 11 nucleotides matching TRBD2. V shed 8 bases and J 4 bases; nucleotides not matched to a gene: 10. This CDR3 is built from 14 residues. The germline V gene has CDR1 GTSNPN and CDR2 SVGIG (reference sequence). As DNA, the CDR3 is TGTGCCCAGACTCCTAGCGGGAGGAGGTACGAGCAGTACTTC. Its protein product is CAQTPSGRRYEQYF.

This clone has a handful of counts. This rearrangement joins TRBV28 to TRBJ2-1; 7 nucleotides agree with TRBD2. Germline lookup yields CDR1 MDHEN and CDR2 SYDVKM. V dropped 7 bases and J dropped 9; count of bases not matched to a gene: 9. The CDR3 runs to 13 residues. The CDR3 DNA reads TGTGCCAGCACCTCGGGAGGCCCTGGTGAGCAGTTCTTC. It translates to CASTSGGPGEQFF. The full variable domain, completed using reference TRBV28 and TRBJ2-1, is DVKVTQSSRYLVKRTGEKVFLECVQDMDHENMFWYRQDPGLGLRLIYFSYDVKMKEKGDIPEGYSVSREKKERFSLILESASTNQTSMYLCASTSGGPGEQFFGPGTRLTVL.

The chain uses TRBV28 and TRBJ2-1; the D is unclear. The length of the CDR3 is 13 residues. Trimming pared 3 bases from V and 6 bases from J, leaving 9 bases between. Germline V CDR1 and CDR2: MDHEN, SYDVKM. The CDR3 here is CASSFGHPNEQFF. The CDR3, as DNA: TGTGCCAGCAGTTTCGGTCACCCCAATGAGCAGTTCTTC.

There are a few counts of this clone. The chain combines TRBV28 with TRBJ1-2; D is perhaps TRBD1 (6 bases). The CDR3 runs 16 residues. Trimming removed 6 bases from V and 5 bases from J, with 22 bases in between. The germline CDR1 and CDR2 sequences are MDHEN and SYDVKM. The CDR3 DNA reads TGTGCCAGCAGGCTCGCTCGGCCAGGGGATCGATATGGCTACACCTTC. It translates to CASRLARPGDRYGYTF.

The chain is built from TRBV29-1 and TRBJ2-1; 8 bases agree with TRBD1. Trimming removed 8 bases from V and 4 bases from J; junction bases left unmatched: 10. CDR1 and CDR2 (germline): SQVTM, ANQGSEA. This CDR3 comprises 14 residues. CDR3 bases: TGCAGCACGCGGACAGGGCTGACATACAATGAGCAGTTCTTC. Translated, it gives CSTRTGLTYNEQFF.

The chain uses TRBV7-9 and TRBJ1-4, with D hard to call. The CDR3 is 14 amino acids. Germline loops: CDR1 SEHNR, CDR2 FQNEAQ (reference sequence). V dropped 7 bases and J dropped 0 bases, with 9 bases sitting between them. The CDR3 DNA is TGTGCCAGCAACTCTTTTGCAACTAATGAAAAACTGTTTTTT. Its protein product is CASNSFATNEKLFF.

The chain uses TRBV6-5 and TRBJ1-4; possibly TRBD1 for D (5 bases). The CDR3 has 15 residues. CDR1 is MNHEY and CDR2 is SVGAGI in the germline V gene. The V and J ends lost 0 bases and 8 bases respectively, with 13 bases between them. The CDR3 loop reads CASSYSGGAGEKLFF. As DNA, the CDR3 is TGTGCCAGCAGTTACTCGGGGGGAGCTGGCGAAAAACTGTTTTTT.

CDR3 sequence: CASSLGLLAGGLNEQFF. DNA of the CDR3: TGTGCCAGCAGCTTAGGACTCCTAGCGGGGGGCCTCAATGAGCAGTTCTTC. The genes are TRBV11-3 and TRBJ2-1, with 11 bases fitting TRBD2. Looked up from germline, CDR1 is SGHNT and CDR2 is YENEEA. CDR3 size: 17 residues. Trimming cost V 1 base and J 6 bases; bases outside gene matches: 8.

The chain employs TRBV15 and TRBJ2-1, with D maybe TRBD1 (5 bases). Deletions cut 6 bases from V and 6 bases from J, with 18 bases between. The CDR3 is 15 amino acids. CDR1 LNHNV and CDR2 YYDKDF come from the germline V gene (reference sequence). The CDR3 is CATSTDLLQVNEQFF. CDR3 in DNA: TGTGCCACCAGTACAGACTTGTTACAGGTCAATGAGCAGTTCTTC.